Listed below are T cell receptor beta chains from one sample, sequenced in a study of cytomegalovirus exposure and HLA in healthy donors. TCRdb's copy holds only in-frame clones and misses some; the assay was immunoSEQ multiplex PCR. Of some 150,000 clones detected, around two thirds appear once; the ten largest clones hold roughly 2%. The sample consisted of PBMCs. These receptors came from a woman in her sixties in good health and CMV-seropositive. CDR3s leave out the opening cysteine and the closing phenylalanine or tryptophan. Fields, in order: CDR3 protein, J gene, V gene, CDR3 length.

ASSPAPSRSSNTEAF,TRBJ1-1,TRBV5-4,15
ASSQPTSGKGGELF,TRBJ2-2,TRBV4-1,14
ATSRAGTGVKEAF,TRBJ1-1,TRBV15,13
ASSLFPPGRAGTPFYEQY,TRBJ2-7,TRBV27,18
ASSLAPGTAYGYT,TRBJ1-2,TRBV11-1,13
ASSLESRRGYNEQF,TRBJ2-1,TRBV5-4,14
ASSVRVGNQPQH,TRBJ1-5,TRBV28,12
ASSLLLAGGPDTQY,TRBJ2-3,TRBV7-8,14
ASSRGNQPQH,TRBJ1-5,TRBV2,10
ASSDRVLGAGYT,TRBJ1-2,TRBV2,12
ASSLTGGLQETQY,TRBJ2-5,TRBV5-1,13
ASSMAWTKNYGYT,TRBJ1-2,TRBV19,13
ASSPSGQVYEQY,TRBJ2-7,TRBV28,12
ASSLRSYEQY,TRBJ2-7,TRBV6-1,10
ASGLGAGWTDTQY,TRBJ2-3,TRBV12-5,13
ASSLRVQETQY,TRBJ2-5,TRBV5-6,11
AWRQGAGNTIY,TRBJ1-3,TRBV30,11
ASSFNRGDTGELF,TRBJ2-2,TRBV11-2,13
ASSAGPKLT,TRBJ1-2,TRBV7-2,9
ASRDTGETQY,TRBJ2-5,TRBV2,10
ASSRLGGADQPQH,TRBJ1-5,TRBV6-6,13
ASSPRGENTEAF,TRBJ1-1,TRBV28,12
ASSLTGHTEAF,TRBJ1-1,TRBV5-1,11
ASSDRRMNTEAF,TRBJ1-1,TRBV2,12
ASSRSAGANVLT,TRBJ2-6,TRBV14,12